Listed below are T cell receptor beta chains from one sample, sequenced in a study of patients and donors after allogeneic stem cell transplantation. TCRdb used MiXCR to reprocess the RT-PCR reads, holding one entry per CDR3 protein. The table lists around 240,000 distinct CDR3 sequences, less than 15% of them singletons. Sequencing input: blood, either unsorted or a sorted T cell fraction (not recorded which). The receptor set was obtained from a human donor who was either an allogeneic HSCT recipient or a stem cell or donor lymphocyte infusion donor (not recorded which). It is not recorded whose cells these are; they may come from a transplant donor. The CDR3 runs from the conserved cysteine through the conserved F or W. Each record gives: D gene, V gene, J gene, clone size, CDR3 DNA, CDR3 protein. D genes are given only for firm matches. For some rows the clone size is stated as once, few or many, or as a class when expanded; others skip it.

TRBD1	TRBV6-1	TRBJ1-1	few	TGTGCCAGCAGCCCGGCCGGGACAGGAAAGAACACTGAAGCTTTCTTT	CASSPAGTGKNTEAFF
-	TRBV4-3	TRBJ1-2	-	TGCGCCAGCAGCCAATCCTTGGGTTATGGCTACACCTTC	CASSQSLGYGYTF
TRBD1	TRBV24-1	TRBJ2-2	many	TGTGCCGCAAACAGGGGAAGCACCGGGGAGCTGTTTTTT	CAANRGSTGELFF
TRBD1	TRBV4-1	TRBJ2-7	-	TGCGCCAGCAGCCGCATAACGGACAGGGACAGCTCCTACGAGCAGTACTTC	CASSRITDRDSSYEQYF
-	TRBV7-8	TRBJ1-6	few	TGTGCCAGCAGCTCCATTACCGGGAATTCACCCCTCCACTTT	CASSSITGNSPLHF
TRBD1	TRBV5-1	TRBJ1-2	many	TGCGCCAGCAGCTTCAACGACAGGGGAGGTGGCTACACCTTC	CASSFNDRGGGYTF
-	TRBV7-2	TRBJ2-5	few	TGTGCCAGCAGCTTAGGAGGGGACCTGGGGACCCAGTACTTC	CASSLGGDLGTQYF
-	TRBV2	TRBJ2-7	-	TGTGCCAGCAGTACCGGGCCGCCTAGCTACGAGCAGTACTTC	CASSTGPPSYEQYF
TRBD2	TRBV5-1	TRBJ2-1	few	TGCGCCAGCAGCTTAGTTTTCAGCGGGAGATACAATGAGCAGTTCTTC	CASSLVFSGRYNEQFF
-	TRBV11-3	TRBJ2-4	-	TGTGCCAGCAGCTTAGCGGCCGGTCCCAGAGCCAAAAACACTCAGTACTTC	CASSLAAGPRAKNTQYF
-	TRBV30	TRBJ2-1	-	TGTGCCTGGACGGCCGGGCGGGACAATGAGCAGTTCTTC	CAWTAGRDNEQFF
TRBD1	TRBV14	TRBJ2-5	many	TGTGCCAGCAGCCAATTTCAGGGACAGTTGTACCAAGAGACCCAGTACTTC	CASSQFQGQLYQETQYF
TRBD2	TRBV19	TRBJ2-5	-	TGTGCCAGTAGTATCTTTGGACTAGCGCAGGAGACCCAGTACTTC	CASSIFGLAQETQYF
-	TRBV3-1	TRBJ1-1	few	TGTGCCAGCAGCCAAAGCACCACTGAAGCTTTCTTT	CASSQSTTEAFF
-	TRBV20-1	TRBJ2-1	-	TGCAGTGCGTTCCGGGATTCCTACAATGAGCAGTTCTTC	CSAFRDSYNEQFF
-	TRBV7-6	TRBJ2-2	-	TGTGCCAGCAGCTTTGTCAGGGTTGGCGGGGAGCTGTTTTTT	CASSFVRVGGELFF
-	TRBV6-6	TRBJ1-1	-	TGTGCCAGCAGTTACGGGGGGACTGAAGCTTTCTTT	CASSYGGTEAFF
-	TRBV12-3/TRBV12-4	TRBJ1-3	few	TGTGCCAGCAGTTTAATAAGCTCTGGAAACACCATATATTTT	CASSLISSGNTIYF
-	TRBV7-9	TRBJ2-3	-	TGTGCCATCTTACCCCAAGGACTGGCGGGCACAGATACGCAGTATTTT	CAILPQGLAGTDTQYF
-	TRBV6-1	TRBJ1-1	few	TGTGCCAGCAGTGAAAGGTGGTTCGAAGCTTTCTTT	CASSERWFEAFF
-	TRBV20-1	TRBJ2-7	many	TGCAGTGCTAGTACGGTGCAGGGCTACGAGCAGTACTTC	CSASTVQGYEQYF
TRBD1	TRBV9	TRBJ1-4	many	TGTGCCAGCAGCCCAGGGGGATTCAAGGAAAAACTGTTTTTT	CASSPGGFKEKLFF
TRBD2	TRBV12-3/TRBV12-4	TRBJ2-5	medium-sized	TGTGCCAGCAGTTTAGTTAGGGCGGGGGGGCCCCGAGAGACCCAGTACTTC	CASSLVRAGGPRETQYF
-	TRBV3-1	TRBJ2-3	few	TGTGCCAGCAGCCCCCCCGACAAGGACTGGCCTCGCACAGATACGCAGTATTTT	CASSPPDKDWPRTDTQYF
-	TRBV5-5	TRBJ1-5	-	TGTGCCAGCAGCATTTCCGGGACGGGCAATCAGCCCCAGCATTTT	CASSISGTGNQPQHF